The clone carrying this T cell receptor (beta chain) was seen a handful of times. Unique molecular identifiers were attached to individual cDNA molecules. MiXCR, run by TCRdb on the 5' RACE reads, gives a single entry per CDR3 protein. The table records some 42,000 distinct CDR3 sequences, less than 6.5% of them present only once. The source of the sample is a study of early T cells in non-severe SARS-CoV-2 infection. The source of this sequence is an adult who was a healthcare worker with PCR-confirmed SARS-CoV-2 infection or an uninfected control (not recorded which). The specimen comprised whole blood, sampled at baseline.

The CDR3 protein is CSAGDRVLFF. CDR3 nucleotides: TGCAGTGCTGGGGATAGGGTCCTGTTTTTT. J is TRBJ1-4 and V is TRBV20-1; D is ambiguous. Trimming cost V 5 bases and J 14 bases, with 12 bases left between them. The length of the CDR3 is 10 residues. Looked up from germline, CDR1 is DFQATT and CDR2 is SNEGSKA (reference sequence).